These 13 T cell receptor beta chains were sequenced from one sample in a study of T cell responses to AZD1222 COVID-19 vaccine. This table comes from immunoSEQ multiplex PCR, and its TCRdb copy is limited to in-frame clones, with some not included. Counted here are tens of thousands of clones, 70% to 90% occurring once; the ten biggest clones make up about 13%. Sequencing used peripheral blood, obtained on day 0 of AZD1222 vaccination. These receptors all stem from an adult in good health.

The CDR3 spells CSVAQGRGQPQHF. The CDR3 DNA follows: TGCAGCGTTGCACAGGGCCGCGGCCAGCCCCAGCATTTT. V is TRBV29-1 and J is TRBJ1-5; TRBD1 might be the D (6 bases). CDR1 is SQVTM, CDR2 ANQGSEA, per germline. This CDR3 comprises 13 residues. Between the trimmed V and J ends, which lost 4 bases and 7 bases, there was a span of 14 bases.

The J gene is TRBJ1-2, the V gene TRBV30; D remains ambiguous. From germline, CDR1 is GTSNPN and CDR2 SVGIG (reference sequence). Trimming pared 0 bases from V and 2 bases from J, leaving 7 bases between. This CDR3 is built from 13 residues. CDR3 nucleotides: TGTGCCTGGAGTGTGAGACAAAACTATGGCTACACCTTC. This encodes CAWSVRQNYGYTF.

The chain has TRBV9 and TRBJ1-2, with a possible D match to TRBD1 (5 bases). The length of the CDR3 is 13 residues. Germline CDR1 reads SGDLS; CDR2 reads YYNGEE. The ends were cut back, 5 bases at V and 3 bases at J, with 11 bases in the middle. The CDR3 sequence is CASSGAGDYGYTF. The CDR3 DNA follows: TGTGCCAGCAGTGGGGCAGGCGACTATGGCTACACCTTC.

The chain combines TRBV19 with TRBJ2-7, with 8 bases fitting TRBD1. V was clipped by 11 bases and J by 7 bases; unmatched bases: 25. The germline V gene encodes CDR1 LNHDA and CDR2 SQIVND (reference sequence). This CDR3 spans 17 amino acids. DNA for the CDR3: TGTGCCCGTAATCCTCAATTGGGGGACAGGCGACCGGGGGAGCAGTACTTC. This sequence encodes CARNPQLGDRRPGEQYF.

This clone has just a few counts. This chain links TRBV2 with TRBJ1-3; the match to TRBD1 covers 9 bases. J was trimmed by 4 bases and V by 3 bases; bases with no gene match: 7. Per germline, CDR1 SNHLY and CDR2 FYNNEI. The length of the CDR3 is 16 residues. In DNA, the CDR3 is TGTGCCAGCAGTGATCCCGACAGGGGGTTAGGAAACACCATATATTTT. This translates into CASSDPDRGLGNTIYF.

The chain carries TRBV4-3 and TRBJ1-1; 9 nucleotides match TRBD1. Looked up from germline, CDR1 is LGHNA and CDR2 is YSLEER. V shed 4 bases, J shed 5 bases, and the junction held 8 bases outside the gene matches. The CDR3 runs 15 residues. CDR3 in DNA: TGCGCCAGCAGCCGGGCAACAGGGGGCGTGACTGAAGCTTTCTTT. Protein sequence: CASSRATGGVTEAFF.

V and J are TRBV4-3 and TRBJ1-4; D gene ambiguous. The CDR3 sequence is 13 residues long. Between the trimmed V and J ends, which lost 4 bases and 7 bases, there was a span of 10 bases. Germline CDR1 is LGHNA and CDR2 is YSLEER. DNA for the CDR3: TGCGCCAGCAGCCCGCCTGGAAGTGAAAAACTGTTTTTT. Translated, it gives CASSPPGSEKLFF.

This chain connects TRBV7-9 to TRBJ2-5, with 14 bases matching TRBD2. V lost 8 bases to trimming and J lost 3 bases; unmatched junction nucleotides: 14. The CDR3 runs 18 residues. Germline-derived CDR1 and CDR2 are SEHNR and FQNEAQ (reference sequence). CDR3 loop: CASGPGLAGGQIKETQYF. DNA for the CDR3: TGTGCCAGCGGACCTGGACTAGCGGGGGGACAAATTAAAGAGACCCAGTACTTC.

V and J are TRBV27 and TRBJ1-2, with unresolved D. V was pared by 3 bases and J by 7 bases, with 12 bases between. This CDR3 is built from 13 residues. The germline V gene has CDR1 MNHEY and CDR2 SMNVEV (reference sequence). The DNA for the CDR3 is TGTGCCAGCAGTTTCGGGAGGTGGCGTGGCTACACCTTC. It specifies CASSFGRWRGYTF.

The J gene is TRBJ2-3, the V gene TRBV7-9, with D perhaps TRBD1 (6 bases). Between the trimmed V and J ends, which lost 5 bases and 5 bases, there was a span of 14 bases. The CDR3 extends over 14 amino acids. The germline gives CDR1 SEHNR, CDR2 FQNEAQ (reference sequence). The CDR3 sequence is CASSADTGRDTQYF. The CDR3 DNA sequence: TGTGCCAGCAGCGCCGACACAGGGAGAGATACGCAGTATTTT.

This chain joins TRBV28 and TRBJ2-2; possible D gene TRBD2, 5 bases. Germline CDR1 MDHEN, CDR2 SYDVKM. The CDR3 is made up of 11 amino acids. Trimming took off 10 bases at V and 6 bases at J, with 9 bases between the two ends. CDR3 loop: CATEGAGELFF. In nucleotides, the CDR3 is TGTGCCACCGAGGGCGCCGGGGAGCTGTTTTTT.

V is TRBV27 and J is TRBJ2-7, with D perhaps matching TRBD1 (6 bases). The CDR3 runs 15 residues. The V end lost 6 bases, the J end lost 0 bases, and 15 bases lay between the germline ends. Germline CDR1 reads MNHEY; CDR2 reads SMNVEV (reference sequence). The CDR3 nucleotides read TGTGCCAGCAGCACCCGGGACACCCGCTCCTACGAGCAGTACTTC. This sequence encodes CASSTRDTRSYEQYF.

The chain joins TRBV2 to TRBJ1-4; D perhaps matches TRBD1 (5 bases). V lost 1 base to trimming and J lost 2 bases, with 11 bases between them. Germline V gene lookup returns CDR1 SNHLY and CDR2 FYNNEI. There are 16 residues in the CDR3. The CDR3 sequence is CASSEGGFRTNEKLFF. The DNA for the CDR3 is TGTGCCAGCAGTGAAGGGGGGTTTCGGACTAATGAAAAACTGTTTTTT.